This TCR beta chain was captured by sequencing in a study of identical twins. The germline V gene encodes CDR1 SGHVS and CDR2 FQNEAQ. This CDR3 has 16 amino acids. V was clipped by 5 bases and J by 3 bases; unmatched bases: 10. Of note for this clonotype: Its antigen is still unknown.

Using its own MiXCR run on the 5' RACE reads, TCRdb lists one record per CDR3 protein. This table has 550,000 to 700,000 distinct CDR3 sequences, roughly 20% appearing once. The study, taken as a whole, reports: There were fewer insertions in abundant cord blood beta clonotypes, but memory repertoires showed no such pattern.

These sequences were also reported in another study, on T cells expressing NK-cell markers. That paper adds: A few donors' CD3+CD56-NKG2C+ cells were dominated by the same clonotypes.

The chain has TRBV7-8 and TRBJ2-1; 7 nucleotides align to TRBD2. This receptor was identified in a young woman in good health. Input material: PBMCs. DNA for the CDR3: TGTGCCAGCAGCCAGAGAGTGGCTAGCGGCTACAATGAGCAGTTCTTC. This translates into CASSQRVASGYNEQFF. Filled out from reference TRBV7-8 and TRBJ2-1, the complete variable domain reads GAGVSQSPRYKVAKRGQDVALRCDPISGHVSLFWYQQALGQGPEFLTYFQNEAQLDKSGLPSDRFFAERPEGSVSTLKIQRTQQEDSAVYLCASSQRVASGYNEQFFGPGTRLTVL.